The following is a TCR beta chain sequence with its context. Its cognate antigen is unknown. The study ran the assay at deep level. Amplification in unsorted PBMC replicate PCRs started from 300 ng DNA, which equals about 30,000 T cell genomes. Some clones are missing from TCRdb's copy, which holds only in-frame ones; the method was immunoSEQ multiplex PCR. This repertoire shows 490,000 or so clones, around three quarters found once; its top ten account for about 12%. Germline CDR1 and CDR2: SGHTA and FQGNSA. This CDR3 has 14 residues. V lost 5 bases, J lost 6 bases, and 14 bases lay in between. This sample is drawn from a study of shared clonotypes between healthy human individuals. Study in general: Donors, aged 18 to 49, were a couple of women and a few men. General study results and limits: Sampling covered nothing but blood. Tissue TCR repertoires likely differ from those found in blood.

The clonotype was recovered from a woman aged 40 to 49 in good health. Some clones in this sample may be carry-over from other donors' samples. The V and J genes are TRBV7-2 and TRBJ2-4, with D possibly matching TRBD1 (5 bases). Sequenced input: PBMCs. The CDR3 spells CASSPTGARNIQYF. The CDR3 coding sequence is TGTGCCAGCAGCCCTACAGGAGCTAGAAACATTCAGTACTTC.